One sample yielded the 6 T cell receptor beta chains listed below, sequenced in a study of shared T cell receptors in the human thymus. Data came from immunoSEQ multiplex PCR; TCRdb stores just in-frame clones and leaves some out. The data contain hundreds of thousands of clones, around 87% of them singletons. In addition, the sample was reused for a study of human thymus T cells.

Sequenced: thymocytes. These receptor sequences come from a boy under two years old with a congenital heart defect.

The chain has TRBV28 and TRBJ1-5; the match to TRBD1 covers 7 bases. The CDR3 covers 16 residues. Germline CDR1 and CDR2: MDHEN and SYDVKM. With V trimmed by 5 bases and J by 4 bases, 11 bases remained unmatched. The CDR3: CASSPYPGQRNQPQHF. CDR3 bases: TGTGCCAGCAGTCCATACCCGGGACAGCGGAATCAGCCCCAGCATTTT.

This chain uses TRBV20-1 with TRBJ1-1; D ambiguous. Germline V gives CDR1 DFQATT, CDR2 SNEGSKA (reference sequence). The CDR3 is 11 residues long. V lost 6 bases, J lost 3 bases, and 8 bases lay in between. This CDR3 reads CSAGRDTEAFF. The CDR3 DNA follows: TGCAGTGCCGGGCGGGACACTGAAGCTTTCTTT.

This clone was observed a single time. The rearrangement uses TRBV10-2 and TRBJ2-7; D is undetermined. From germline, CDR1 is WSHSY and CDR2 SAAADI. This CDR3 is built from 17 residues. V dropped 3 bases and J dropped 3 bases, with 21 bases sitting between them. The chain's CDR3 is CASSDLTSTRTHYEQYF. CDR3 DNA: TGCGCCAGCAGTGATCTTACTTCTACCCGTACCCACTACGAGCAGTACTTC.

This clone was seen only once. Germline is not matched at one junction end, which may reflect a read error. V and J are TRBV6-1 and TRBJ1-5, with TRBD1 matching over 8 bases. This CDR3 comprises 12 residues. CDR1 and CDR2 from the germline V gene are MNHNS and SASEGT. CDR3 residues: CASSEGGQGGNF. The CDR3 nucleotides read TGTGCCAGCAGTGAGGGTGGACAGGGTGGCAATTTT.

The V and J genes are TRBV7-8 and TRBJ1-5; 12 bases fit TRBD1. The CDR3 loop spans 18 amino acids. Germline lookup yields CDR1 SGHVS and CDR2 FQNEAQ. V was clipped by 2 bases and J by 5 bases; unmatched bases: 10. In nucleotides, the CDR3 is TGTGCCAGCAGCTTAAGGGACAGGGGGCGGACGGGGGATCAGCCCCAGCATTTT. As protein: CASSLRDRGRTGDQPQHF.

In nucleotides, the CDR3 is TGTGCCAGCAGCTTTTCAGGGGGAAGCAACACTGAAGCTTTCTTT. It specifies CASSFSGGSNTEAFF. This chain links TRBV5-8 with TRBJ1-1, with 7 bases fitting TRBD1. The V gene end was trimmed by 2 bases and the J gene end by 2 bases; junction bases not matched to a gene: 6. The CDR3 consists of 15 residues. Germline V gene data show CDR1 as SGHTS and CDR2 as YDEGEE.